A single TCR beta chain is shown here with its context. This sample was taken from a study of identical twins. The CDR3 runs 16 residues. Germline V gene sequence: CDR1 SGHAT, CDR2 FQNNGV. Trimming removed 5 bases from V and 4 bases from J, with 20 bases in between. TCRdb re-called the 5' RACE reads through MiXCR, storing one row per CDR3 protein. The sample lists about 340,000 distinct CDR3 sequences, 10% to 15% occurring once. The same sample was also studied in work on yellow fever vaccine responses in identical twins.

The chain carries TRBV11-2 and TRBJ1-1, with D tentatively TRBD1 (5 bases). This clonotype was obtained from a woman under 30 in good health. The specimen was CD8+ T cells sorted from blood. The CDR3 sequence: CASSQPPPGPITEAFF. Written as DNA, the CDR3 is TGTGCCAGCAGCCAACCGCCTCCGGGACCTATCACTGAAGCTTTCTTT.